This T cell receptor beta chain emerged from a study of PD-1 blockade in classical Hodgkin lymphoma (dated by TCRdb to 2018 to 2021). About the full investigation: Nivolumab dosing was 3 mg/kg intravenously every 2 weeks, continuing until either disease progression or unacceptable toxicity. To define a peripheral blood immune signature of response to PD-1 blockade in classical Hodgkin lymphoma, the study combined TCR beta sequencing with CyTOF.

Study-wide findings and limitations: By C4D1, a significant rise was seen in CD4+ TCR diversity but not in CD8+ TCR diversity (p=0.0027 vs p=0.16), and the rise was most apparent among complete responders (p=0.02). Baseline TCR diversity was reported to be lower in newly diagnosed patients than in healthy donors, and even lower in relapsed/refractory patients. The study was restricted to a single clinical trial cohort, and the causes of repertoire differences, possibly disease activity or prior therapy, were left undefined. Lower diversity was observed in patients in whom nivolumab was started less than 1 year after ASCT, and these patients were excluded from later analyses so that confounding by immune reconstitution would be avoided. Trial patients achieving complete response had baseline diversity similar to newly diagnosed patients, whereas partial responders and progressors had significantly lower diversity.

Remarks on this clone: The target of this receptor is not known. Base qualities are not provided; no much larger clone lies one nucleotide away.

The Qiagen DNeasy kit was used to extract genomic DNA both from unsorted PBMCs and from the negatively selected CD4+ and CD8+ fractions. Using primers that anneal to V and J segments, immunoSEQ multiplex PCR amplified the TCR beta CDR3 regions. A synthetic immune receptor repertoire was used to minimize amplification bias, and any residual bias was removed computationally once sequencing was done. The published analysis was carried out like this. Repertoire diversity was quantified as the Shannon entropy index using custom Python scripts. Unsorted, CD4+ and CD8+ repertoires were analyzed separately, except for combined analyses in which CD4+ and CD8+ sequences were merged in silico. Clonal expansion was defined as a frequency increase of at least 2-fold after treatment compared with C1D1, and clones undetected at baseline were assigned a pseudocount of 0.5. Clones with 0 or 1 copy at C1D1 were classified as singleton clones, and clones with 2 or more copies were classified as non-singleton clones. Clones expanded in unsorted samples were assigned a CD4+, CD8+ or unknown annotation through matching of protein sequences in sorted samples from the same patient. Wilcoxon tests on paired samples were used to test changes in diversity from C1D1 to C4D1. TCRdb's version of the immuneACCESS table is confined to in-frame rearrangements and falls short of the full clone set. An unresolved V gene accounts for under half of the shortfall where checked; the remainder is of unknown origin. Clonal size and the V and J genes are those of that table, whereas D and trimming came from the DNA. The table for this sample lists 29,000 or so clones; under 75% of them were counted only once. The ten largest clonotypes hold about 16% of the sample.

The time point label here, explained by the study, means: cycle 2 day 1 (C2D1) of nivolumab. All trial patients had relapsed after autologous stem cell transplantation, with cohorts A, B and C differing in prior brentuximab vedotin exposure. The trial cohort was composed of 56 patients with relapsed/refractory classical Hodgkin lymphoma, for whom complete response, partial response or progressive disease was recorded as best overall response. Trial patients were treated with single-agent nivolumab in the multi-cohort phase II CheckMate 205 trial. Best overall response was determined by an independent review committee according to the 2007 International Working Group response criteria. PBMCs from the trial were collected at three points: immediately before nivolumab initiation (C1D1), and during therapy at cycle 2 day 1 and cycle 4 day 1. After peripheral blood was drawn into 8 mL Vacutainer Cell Preparation Tubes, PBMCs were isolated by centrifugation and then cryopreserved.

According to the germline V gene, CDR1 reads SNHLY and CDR2 reads FYNNEI. Trimming removed 10 bases from V and 1 base from J, leaving 16 bases between the germline ends. Inclusive of the bounding cysteine and phenylalanine, the CDR3 is 14 residues long. Left in the record is the CDR3 DNA by itself, 42 bases read in frame from the first base. The sequence was obtained from a human donor with classical Hodgkin lymphoma. Sequenced material: peripheral blood mononuclear cells (PBMCs), taken before the second cycle of nivolumab. The rearranged segments are TRBV2 and TRBJ1-1; TRBD1 is a weak D gene call, 5 bases matching. The CDR3 region reads CATNNGGGNTEAFF. Read as DNA, the sequence is TGTGCCACCAACAACGGGGGAGGGAACACTGAAGCTTTCTTT.